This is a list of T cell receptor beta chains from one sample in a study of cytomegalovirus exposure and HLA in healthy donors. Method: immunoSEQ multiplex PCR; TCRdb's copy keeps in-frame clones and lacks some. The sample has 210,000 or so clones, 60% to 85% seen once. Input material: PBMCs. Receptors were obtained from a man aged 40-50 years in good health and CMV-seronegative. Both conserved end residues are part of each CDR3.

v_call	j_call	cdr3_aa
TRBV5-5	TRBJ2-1	CASSLVVGLAGAHEQFF
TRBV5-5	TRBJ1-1	CASSPGQNTEAFF
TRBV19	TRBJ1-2	CASKEQGAGGYTF
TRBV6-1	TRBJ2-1	CASSARGSTVYNEQFF
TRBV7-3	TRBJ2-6	CASSSQGAPGANVLTF
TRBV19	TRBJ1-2	CASARQASSYGYTF
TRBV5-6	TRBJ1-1	CASSLDQGPGTEAFF
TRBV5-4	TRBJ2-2	CASSLVFSGRNTGELFF
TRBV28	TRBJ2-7	CASSRQGAAQYF
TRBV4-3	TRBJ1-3	CASSQDGGTGNTIYF
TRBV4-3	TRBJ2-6	CASSRRLSGQGISGANVLTF
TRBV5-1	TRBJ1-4	CASSPSVRGNGEKLFF
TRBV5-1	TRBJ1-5	CATRGAAGPQHF
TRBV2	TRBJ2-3	CASLYGTSGGTQYF
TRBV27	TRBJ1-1	CASRLYPPTGMNTEAFF
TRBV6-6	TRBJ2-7	CASSPGQSSYEQYF
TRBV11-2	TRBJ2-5	CASSPGQRNRETQYF